The T cell receptor (beta chain) described here comes from a study of blood T cell repertoires in COVID-19. Study in general: Italy, Spain and the United States were the sources of the convalescent and acute COVID-19 samples.

Some clones are missing from TCRdb's copy, which holds only in-frame ones; the method was immunoSEQ multiplex PCR. The sample has 90,000 or so clones, 89% seen once. The germline V and J ends were trimmed by 2 bases and 12 bases, with 11 bases remaining between them. The CDR3 sequence is 11 residues long. Germline loops: CDR1 MNHEY, CDR2 SVGEGT. The sample consisted of peripheral blood. The TCR was taken from a woman aged 80 or older with active COVID-19. The rearrangement links TRBV6-2 or TRBV6-3 to TRBJ2-7, with D perhaps TRBD1 (6 bases). CDR3 DNA sequence: TGTGCCAGCAGTTACCCCGGACAGTCGTACTTC. Translation gives CASSYPGQSYF.